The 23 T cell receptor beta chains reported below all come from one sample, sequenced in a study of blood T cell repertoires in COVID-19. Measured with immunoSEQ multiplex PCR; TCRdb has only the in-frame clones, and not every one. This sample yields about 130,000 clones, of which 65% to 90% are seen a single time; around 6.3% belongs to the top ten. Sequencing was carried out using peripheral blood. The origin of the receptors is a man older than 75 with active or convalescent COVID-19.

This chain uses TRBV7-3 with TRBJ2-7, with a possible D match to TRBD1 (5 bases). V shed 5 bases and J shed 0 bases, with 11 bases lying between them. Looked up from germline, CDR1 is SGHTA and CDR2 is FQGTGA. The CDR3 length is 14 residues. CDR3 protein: CASSLDSSSYEQYF. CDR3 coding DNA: TGTGCCAGCAGCCTAGACAGTAGCTCCTACGAGCAGTACTTC.

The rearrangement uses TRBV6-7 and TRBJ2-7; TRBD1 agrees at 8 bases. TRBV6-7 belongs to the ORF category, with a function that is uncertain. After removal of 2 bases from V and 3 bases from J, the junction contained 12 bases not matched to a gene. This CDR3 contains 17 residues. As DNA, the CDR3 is TGTGCCAGCAGTTACCCTATAGACAGGGGCCGGGACTACGAGCAGTACTTC. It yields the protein CASSYPIDRGRDYEQYF.

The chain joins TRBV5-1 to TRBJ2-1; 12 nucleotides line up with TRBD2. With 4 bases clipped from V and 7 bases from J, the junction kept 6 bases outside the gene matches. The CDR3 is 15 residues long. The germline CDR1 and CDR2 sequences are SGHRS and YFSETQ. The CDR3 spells CASSTSSGRDNEQFF. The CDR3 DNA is TGCGCCAGCAGCACCTCTAGCGGGAGGGATAATGAGCAGTTCTTC.

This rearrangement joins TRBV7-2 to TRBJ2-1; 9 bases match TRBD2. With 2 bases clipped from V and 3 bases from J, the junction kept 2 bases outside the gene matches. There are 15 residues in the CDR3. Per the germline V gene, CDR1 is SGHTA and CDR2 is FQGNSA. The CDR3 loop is CASSLQRGVYNEQFF. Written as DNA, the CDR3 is TGTGCCAGCAGCTTACAGCGGGGGGTCTACAATGAGCAGTTCTTC. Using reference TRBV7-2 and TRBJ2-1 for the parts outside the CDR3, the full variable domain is GAGVSQSPSNKVTEKGKDVELRCDPISGHTALYWYRQSLGQGLEFLIYFQGNSAPDKSGLPSDRFSAERTGGSVSTLTIQRTQQEDSAVYLCASSLQRGVYNEQFFGPGTRLTVL.

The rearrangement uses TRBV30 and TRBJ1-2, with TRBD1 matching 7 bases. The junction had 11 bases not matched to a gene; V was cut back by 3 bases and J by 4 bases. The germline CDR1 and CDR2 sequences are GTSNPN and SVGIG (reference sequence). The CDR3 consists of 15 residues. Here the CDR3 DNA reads TGTGCCTGGAGCCGATTGGGCGGACAGGTCTATGGCTACACCTTC. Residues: CAWSRLGGQVYGYTF.

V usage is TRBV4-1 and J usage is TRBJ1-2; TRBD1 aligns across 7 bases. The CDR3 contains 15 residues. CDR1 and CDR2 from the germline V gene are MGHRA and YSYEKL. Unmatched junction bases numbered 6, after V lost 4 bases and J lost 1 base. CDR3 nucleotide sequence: TGCGCCAGCAGCCCTCGGACAGGATTTAACTATGGCTACACCTTC. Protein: CASSPRTGFNYGYTF.

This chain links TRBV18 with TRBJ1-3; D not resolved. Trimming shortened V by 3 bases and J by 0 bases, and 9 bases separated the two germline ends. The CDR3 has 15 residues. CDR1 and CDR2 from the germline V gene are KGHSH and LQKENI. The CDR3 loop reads CASSPRTVSGNTIYF. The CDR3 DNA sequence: TGTGCCAGCTCACCGAGGACTGTCTCTGGAAACACCATATATTTT.

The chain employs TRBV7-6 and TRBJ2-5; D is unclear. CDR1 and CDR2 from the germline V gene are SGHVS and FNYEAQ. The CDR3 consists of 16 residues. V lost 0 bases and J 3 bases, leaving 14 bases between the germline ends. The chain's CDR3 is CASSLASPSEEETQYF. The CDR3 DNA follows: TGTGCCAGCAGCTTAGCGTCCCCTAGTGAGGAAGAGACCCAGTACTTC.

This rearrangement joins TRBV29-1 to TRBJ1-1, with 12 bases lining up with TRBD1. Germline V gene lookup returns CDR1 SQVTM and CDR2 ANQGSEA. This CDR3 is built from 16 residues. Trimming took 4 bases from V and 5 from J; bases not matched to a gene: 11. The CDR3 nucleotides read TGCAGCGTTGGGGGGACAGGGGGCGGTCAAATAACTGAAGCTTTCTTT. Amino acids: CSVGGTGGGQITEAFF.

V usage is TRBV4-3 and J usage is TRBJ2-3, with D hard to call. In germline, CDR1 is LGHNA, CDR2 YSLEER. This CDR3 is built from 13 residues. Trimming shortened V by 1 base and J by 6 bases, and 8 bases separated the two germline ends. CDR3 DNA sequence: TGCGCCAGCAGCCAAGGTAACTGGGATACGCAGTATTTT. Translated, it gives CASSQGNWDTQYF.

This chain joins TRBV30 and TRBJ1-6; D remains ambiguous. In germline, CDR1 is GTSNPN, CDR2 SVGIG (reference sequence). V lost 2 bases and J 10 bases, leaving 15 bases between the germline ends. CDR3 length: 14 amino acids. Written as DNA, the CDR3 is TGTGCCTGGAGTATAGACGGGAGTGGCTCACCCCTCCACTTT. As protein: CAWSIDGSGSPLHF. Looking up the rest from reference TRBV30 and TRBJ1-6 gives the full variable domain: SQTIHQWPATLVQPVGSPLSLECTVEGTSNPNLYWYRQAAGRGLQLLFYSVGIGQISSEVPQNLSASRPQDRQFILSSKKLLLSDSGFYLCAWSIDGSGSPLHFGNGTRLTVT.

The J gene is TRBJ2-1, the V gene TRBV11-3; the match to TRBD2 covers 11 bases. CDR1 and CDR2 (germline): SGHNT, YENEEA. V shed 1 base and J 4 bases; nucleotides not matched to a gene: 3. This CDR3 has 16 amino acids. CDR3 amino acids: CASSLGTSGSYNEQFF. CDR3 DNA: TGTGCCAGCAGCTTAGGCACTAGCGGGAGTTACAATGAGCAGTTCTTC.

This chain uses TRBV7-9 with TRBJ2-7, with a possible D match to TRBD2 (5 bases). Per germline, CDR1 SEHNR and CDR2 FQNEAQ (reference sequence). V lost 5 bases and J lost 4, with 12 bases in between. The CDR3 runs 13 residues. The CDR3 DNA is TGTGCCAGCAGCCGTTCTTCGGGGTACGAGCAGTACTTC. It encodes CASSRSSGYEQYF.

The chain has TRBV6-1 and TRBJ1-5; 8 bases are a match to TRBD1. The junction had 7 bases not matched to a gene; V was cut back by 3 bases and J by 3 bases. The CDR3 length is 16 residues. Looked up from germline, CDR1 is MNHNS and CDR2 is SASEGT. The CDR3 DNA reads TGTGCCAGCAGTGATCACGCAGGGGGCTACAATCAGCCCCAGCATTTT. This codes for CASSDHAGGYNQPQHF.

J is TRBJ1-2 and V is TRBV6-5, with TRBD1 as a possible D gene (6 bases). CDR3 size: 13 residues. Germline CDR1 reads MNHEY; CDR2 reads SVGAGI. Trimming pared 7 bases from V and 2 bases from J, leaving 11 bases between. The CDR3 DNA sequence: TGTGCCAGCAAAGACAGGCGGAACTATGGCTACACCTTC. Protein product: CASKDRRNYGYTF.

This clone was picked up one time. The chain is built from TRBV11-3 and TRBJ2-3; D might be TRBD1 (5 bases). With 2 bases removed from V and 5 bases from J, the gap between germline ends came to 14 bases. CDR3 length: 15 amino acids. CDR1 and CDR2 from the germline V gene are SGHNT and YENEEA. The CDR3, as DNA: TGTGCCAGCAGCTTAAGGGGCCTAGAGGAAGATACGCAGTATTTT. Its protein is CASSLRGLEEDTQYF. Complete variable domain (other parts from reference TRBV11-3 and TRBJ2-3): EAGVVQSPRYKIIEKKQPVAFWCNPISGHNTLYWYLQNLGQGPELLIRYENEEAVDDSQLPKDRFSAERLKGVDSTLKIQPAELGDSAVYLCASSLRGLEEDTQYFGPGTRLTVL.

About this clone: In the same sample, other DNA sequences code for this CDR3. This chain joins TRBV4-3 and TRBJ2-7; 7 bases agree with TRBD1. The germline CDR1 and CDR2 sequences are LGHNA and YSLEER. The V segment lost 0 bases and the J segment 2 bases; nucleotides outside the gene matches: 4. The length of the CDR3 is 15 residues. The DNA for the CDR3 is TGCGCCAGCAGCCAAGATTTGACAGGGCCCTACGAGCAGTACTTC. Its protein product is CASSQDLTGPYEQYF.

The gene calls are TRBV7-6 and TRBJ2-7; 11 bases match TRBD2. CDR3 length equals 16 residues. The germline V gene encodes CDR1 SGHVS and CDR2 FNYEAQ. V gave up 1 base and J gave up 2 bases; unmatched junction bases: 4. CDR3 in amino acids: CASSLGSGGVPYEQYF. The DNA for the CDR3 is TGTGCCAGCAGCTTAGGTAGCGGGGGGGTGCCCTACGAGCAGTACTTC.

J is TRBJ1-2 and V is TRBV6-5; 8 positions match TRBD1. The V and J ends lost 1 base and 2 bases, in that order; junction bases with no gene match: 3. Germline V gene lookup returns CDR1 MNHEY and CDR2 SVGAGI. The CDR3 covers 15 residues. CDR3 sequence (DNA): TGTGCCAGCAGTTACTGGCGGACAGGGAACTATGGCTACACCTTC. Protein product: CASSYWRTGNYGYTF.

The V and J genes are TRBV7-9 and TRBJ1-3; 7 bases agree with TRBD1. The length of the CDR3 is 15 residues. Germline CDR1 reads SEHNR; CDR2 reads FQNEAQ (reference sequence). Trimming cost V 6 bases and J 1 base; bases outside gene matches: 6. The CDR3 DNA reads TGTGCCAGCAGTCTACAGGGGACATCTGGAAACACCATATATTTT. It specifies CASSLQGTSGNTIYF.

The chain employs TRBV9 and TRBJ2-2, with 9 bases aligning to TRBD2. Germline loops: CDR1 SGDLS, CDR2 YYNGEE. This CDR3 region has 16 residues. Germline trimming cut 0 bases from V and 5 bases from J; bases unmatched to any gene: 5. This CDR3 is CASSVAISGGTGELFF. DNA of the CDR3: TGTGCCAGCAGCGTAGCGATCAGCGGGGGGACCGGGGAGCTGTTTTTT.

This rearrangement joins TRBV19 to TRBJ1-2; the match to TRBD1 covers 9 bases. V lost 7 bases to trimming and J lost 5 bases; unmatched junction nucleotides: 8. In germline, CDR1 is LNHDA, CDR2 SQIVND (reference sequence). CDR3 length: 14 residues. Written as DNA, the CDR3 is TGTGCCAGTACCGAAGGGACAGGGACTTATGGCTACACCTTC. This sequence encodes CASTEGTGTYGYTF.

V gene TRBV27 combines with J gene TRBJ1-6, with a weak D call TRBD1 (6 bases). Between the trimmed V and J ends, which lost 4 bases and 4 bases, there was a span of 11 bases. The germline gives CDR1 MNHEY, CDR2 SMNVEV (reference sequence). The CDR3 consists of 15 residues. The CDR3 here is CASSSGGAYNSPLHF. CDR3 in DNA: TGTGCCAGCAGTTCCGGGGGGGCGTATAATTCACCCCTCCACTTT.